What follows describes a single T cell receptor beta chain. The data were obtained in a study of OX40 agonist ivuxolimab in advanced cancers. Study background: It was ivuxolimab, an agonistic anti-OX40 (CD134) antibody, that patients were treated with.

TCRdb's table, derived via immunoSEQ multiplex PCR, lists solely in-frame clones and lacks some. The sample carries more than 35,000 clones, around nine tenths recorded once. Looked up from germline, CDR1 is SGHRS and CDR2 is YFSETQ. V was pared by 3 bases and J by 4 bases, with 18 bases between. CDR3 length: 16 residues. The receptor comes from an adult with an advanced solid tumor such as melanoma, head and neck, liver or kidney cancer. This sample comprised CD4+ or CD8+ T cells sorted from blood, obtained in a trial of the OX40 agonist ivuxolimab. The rearrangement joins TRBV5-1 to TRBJ2-3; D call uncertain. CDR3 protein: CASSSGPGEWADTQYF. CDR3 bases: TGCGCCAGCAGCTCCGGACCCGGAGAATGGGCAGATACGCAGTATTTT.